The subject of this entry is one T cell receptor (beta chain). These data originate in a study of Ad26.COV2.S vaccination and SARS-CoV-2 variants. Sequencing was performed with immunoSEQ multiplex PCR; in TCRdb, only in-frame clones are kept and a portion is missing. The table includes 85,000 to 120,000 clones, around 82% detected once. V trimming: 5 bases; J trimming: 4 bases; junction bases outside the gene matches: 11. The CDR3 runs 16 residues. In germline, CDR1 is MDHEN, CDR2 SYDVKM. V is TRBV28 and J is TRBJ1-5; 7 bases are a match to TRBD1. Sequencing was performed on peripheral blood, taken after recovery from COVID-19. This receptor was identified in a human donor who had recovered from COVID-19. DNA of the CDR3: TGTGCCAGCAGTACCCCTGAGGGGGCCCTAAATCAGCCCCAGCATTTT. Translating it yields CASSTPEGALNQPQHF.